This record looks at one TCR beta chain sequence and its context. This sample is drawn from a study of T cell repertoires in ileal Crohn's disease. The data were produced by immunoSEQ multiplex PCR, yet TCRdb's version contains in-frame clones alone and is incomplete. The profile covers 13,000 to 15,000 clones, with roughly 87% appearing a single time and 3.5% to 4.5% taken by the ten largest. The CDR3 is made up of 14 amino acids. Per the germline V gene, CDR1 is LNHDA and CDR2 is SQIVND (reference sequence). The ends lost 0 bases at V and 5 bases at J; junction bases unmatched: 3. This sequence originates from an adult with Crohn's disease. J is TRBJ2-5 and V is TRBV19; 7 bases are shared with TRBD1. The sequencing input was ileal tissue. In DNA, the CDR3 is TGTGCCAGTAGTATAGAACAGGGGAAGGAGACCCAGTACTTC. The encoded protein is CASSIEQGKETQYF.